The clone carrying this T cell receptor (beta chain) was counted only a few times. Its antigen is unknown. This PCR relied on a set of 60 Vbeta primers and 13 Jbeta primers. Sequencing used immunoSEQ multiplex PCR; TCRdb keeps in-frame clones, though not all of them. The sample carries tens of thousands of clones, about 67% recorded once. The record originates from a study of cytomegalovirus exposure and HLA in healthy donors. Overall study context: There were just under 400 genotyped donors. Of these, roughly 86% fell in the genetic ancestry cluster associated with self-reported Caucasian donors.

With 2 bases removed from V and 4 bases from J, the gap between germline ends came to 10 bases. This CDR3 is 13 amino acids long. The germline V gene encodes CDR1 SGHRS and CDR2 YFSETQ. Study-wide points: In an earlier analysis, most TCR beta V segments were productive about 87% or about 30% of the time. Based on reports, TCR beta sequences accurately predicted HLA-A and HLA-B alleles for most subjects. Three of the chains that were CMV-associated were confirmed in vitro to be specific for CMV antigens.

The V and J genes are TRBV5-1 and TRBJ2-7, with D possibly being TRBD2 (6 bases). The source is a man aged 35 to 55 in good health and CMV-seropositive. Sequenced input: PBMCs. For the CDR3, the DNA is TGCGCCAGCAGCTTCACGGGGGAGTACGAGCAGTACTTC. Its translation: CASSFTGEYEQYF.